This T cell receptor beta chain originates from a study of CD8 T cells in ankylosing spondylitis. Germline V gene lookup returns CDR1 MDHEN and CDR2 SYDVKM. This CDR3 has 15 residues. The ends were cut back, 7 bases at V and 5 bases at J, with 15 bases in the middle. The sample holds many counts of this clonotype. Its target is unknown. Broader study findings: Some of the motif variants had earlier been found in reactive arthritis patients' fluid and blood.

Quantitative molecular-barcoded 5'-RACE generated the TCR beta libraries. TCRdb re-derived calls from the 5' RACE reads in MiXCR, one entry per CDR3 protein. The repertoire has some 140,000 distinct CDR3 sequences, approximately 7.4% of them found once; the top ten carry 9.5% to 15%. This receptor was taken from a female donor with ankylosing spondylitis or in good health (not recorded which). The chain has TRBV28 and TRBJ1-6; tentatively, D is TRBD1 (5 bases). The sample was blood, either unsorted or a sorted T cell fraction (not recorded which). As DNA, the CDR3 is TGTGCCAGCACCTCTAGGGGCTTCAATAATTCACCCCTCCACTTT. As protein: CASTSRGFNNSPLHF.